These 27 T cell receptor beta chains were sequenced from one sample in a study of regulatory T cells in long-lasting Graves disease. With iRepertoire HTBI primers and Arm-PCR of CDR3 regions, TCR beta libraries were built. TCRdb reanalysed the multiplex PCR reads using MiXCR and keeps one entry per CDR3 protein. The profile shows 510,000 or so distinct CDR3 sequences, around 11% of them singletons. Time point here: newly diagnosed GD, antithyroid drugs for less than 3 months. The TCR library was made from RNA that had been extracted from PBMCs in TRIzol. A further study also used this sample, focusing on T cells in Graves' hyperthyroidism and ophthalmopathy.

This material consisted of peripheral blood mononuclear cells (PBMCs), taken at new diagnosis, from a patient treated with antithyroid drugs. Receptors originate from a woman in her 30s with Graves disease.

This clonotype has at least ten counts. V and J are TRBV18 and TRBJ1-4, with D unresolved. Germline CDR1 reads KGHSH; CDR2 reads LQKENI. The ends were cut back, 2 bases at V and 5 bases at J, with 6 bases in the middle. The CDR3 has 13 amino acids. The CDR3, as DNA: TGTGCCAGCTCACCAGGGCAGAATGAAAAACTGTTTTTT. Encoded protein: CASSPGQNEKLFF.

The table lists this clonotype with many counts. The rearrangement links TRBV19 to TRBJ1-5; D is unclear. The germline V gene has CDR1 LNHDA and CDR2 SQIVND (reference sequence). Trimming shortened V by 6 bases and J by 1 base, and 13 bases separated the two germline ends. This CDR3 contains 15 residues. Here the CDR3 DNA reads TGTGCCAGTAGCTTCTCGTGGCAGAGCAATCAGCCCCAGCATTTT. This translates into CASSFSWQSNQPQHF.

This clonotype was seen a few times. The V gene is TRBV6-2 or TRBV6-3, the J gene TRBJ2-7; possibly TRBD2 for D (5 bases). The length of the CDR3 is 18 residues. Deletions cut 5 bases from V and 4 bases from J, with 27 bases between. CDR1 MNHEY and CDR2 SVGEGT come from the germline V gene. As DNA, the CDR3 is TGTGCCAGCAGTGAAGGTGGCGCGCGCCGTCGGGATAGGTACGAGCAGTACTTC. This codes for CASSEGGARRRDRYEQYF.

This clonotype has a handful of counts. The chain combines TRBV6-2 or TRBV6-3 with TRBJ2-5; D gene unclear. V lost 6 bases to trimming and J lost 4 bases, with 12 bases between them. This CDR3 spans 13 amino acids. Germline V gene sequence: CDR1 MNHEY, CDR2 SVGEGT. The CDR3 nucleotides are TGTGCCAGCAGGGAAAGCGCGAGAGAGACCCAGTACTTC. Its translation: CASRESARETQYF.

This clonotype has at least ten counts. The chain uses TRBV2 and TRBJ1-1, with D unresolved. The CDR3 sequence is 14 residues long. CDR1 SNHLY and CDR2 FYNNEI come from the germline V gene. The V gene lost 6 bases and the J gene lost 5 bases, with 16 bases spanning the gap. This CDR3 is CASSPEDGGTEAFF. DNA for the CDR3: TGTGCCAGCAGCCCAGAGGACGGAGGGACTGAAGCTTTCTTT.

CDR3 nucleotides: TGCAGTGTGCCGGGGGCCCACGAGCAGTACTTC. Translated: CSVPGAHEQYF. The gene calls are TRBV20-1 and TRBJ2-7; the D gene could be TRBD1 or TRBD2 (6 bases each). CDR3 length: 11 residues. Trimming removed 7 bases at V and 5 bases at J, with 12 bases between. CDR1 is DFQATT and CDR2 is SNEGSKA in the germline V gene (reference sequence).

Ten or more counts support this clonotype. V gene TRBV28 combines with J gene TRBJ2-7; no clear D. V gave up 1 base and J gave up 6 bases, with 10 bases separating them. The CDR3 consists of 13 residues. From germline, CDR1 is MDHEN and CDR2 SYDVKM. The CDR3 DNA sequence: TGTGCCAGCAGTTTATTCGGTTACGGCGAGCAGTACTTC. This translates into CASSLFGYGEQYF.

This clonotype was seen repeatedly, ten times or more. The chain combines TRBV20-1 with TRBJ2-1; D may be TRBD1 (6 bases). The CDR3 is 18 amino acids. Trimming left V 2 bases short and J 0 bases short, with 20 bases between. Per the germline V gene, CDR1 is DFQATT and CDR2 is SNEGSKA (reference sequence). The CDR3 DNA sequence: TGCAGTGCTAGACTCCTGTCGGGACAAACACGCTCCTACAATGAGCAGTTCTTC. Encoded protein: CSARLLSGQTRSYNEQFF.

Many counts were recorded for this clonotype. V and J are TRBV5-1 and TRBJ2-7; no clear D gene. Per the germline V gene, CDR1 is SGHRS and CDR2 is YFSETQ. Trimming removed 2 bases at V and 2 bases at J, with 14 bases between. The CDR3 is made up of 15 amino acids. The CDR3: CASSLGISFTYEQYF. In DNA form, the CDR3 reads TGCGCCAGCAGCTTAGGGATTTCGTTCACCTACGAGCAGTACTTC.

This clonotype was seen ten or more times. The V and J genes are TRBV6-1 and TRBJ1-2, with D hard to call. From germline, CDR1 is MNHNS and CDR2 SASEGT. The germline V and J ends were trimmed by 0 bases and 2 bases, with 4 bases remaining between them. This CDR3 contains 13 residues. DNA for the CDR3: TGTGCCAGCAGTGAAGCAGAAAACTATGGCTACACCTTC. As protein: CASSEAENYGYTF.

This clonotype was seen many times. The rearrangement links TRBV29-1 to TRBJ2-1; possibly TRBD2 for D (6 bases). V shed 7 bases and J shed 3 bases, with 13 bases lying between them. Germline CDR1 reads SQVTM; CDR2 reads ANQGSEA. CDR3 length: 13 amino acids. The CDR3: CSAMGLLYNEQFF. The DNA for the CDR3 is TGCAGCGCTATGGGACTTCTCTACAATGAGCAGTTCTTC.

This clonotype has at least ten counts. The chain joins TRBV4-1 to TRBJ2-7; D is possibly TRBD2 (5 bases). V lost 0 bases and J 3 bases, leaving 15 bases between the germline ends. The CDR3 covers 16 residues. Germline values: CDR1 MGHRA, CDR2 YSYEKL. The CDR3 sequence is CASSQDGRGGSYEQYF. The CDR3 DNA follows: TGCGCCAGCAGCCAAGATGGGCGTGGAGGCAGCTACGAGCAGTACTTC.

The chain employs TRBV10-3 and TRBJ2-5; possibly TRBD2 for D (5 bases). Trimming shortened V by 0 bases and J by 9 bases, and 14 bases separated the two germline ends. CDR1 ENHRY and CDR2 SYGVKD come from the germline V gene. There are 14 residues in the CDR3. The CDR3 protein is CAISESTLWRAQYF. DNA for the CDR3: TGTGCCATCAGTGAGTCGACACTCTGGCGGGCCCAGTACTTC.

The gene calls are TRBV2 and TRBJ1-2, with D unclear. The CDR3 runs to 13 residues. Trimming left V 6 bases short and J 1 base short, with 9 bases between. Germline V gives CDR1 SNHLY, CDR2 FYNNEI. The CDR3 here is CASRLEINYGYTF. CDR3 nucleotides: TGTGCCAGCAGGCTGGAGATTAACTATGGCTACACCTTC.

This clonotype was recorded many times. The V gene is TRBV19, the J gene TRBJ1-6; D unclear. Germline CDR1 and CDR2: LNHDA and SQIVND (reference sequence). Between the trimmed V and J ends, which lost 3 bases and 0 bases, there was a span of 6 bases. CDR3 length equals 15 residues. CDR3 sequence reads: CASSMVLSYNSPLHF. CDR3 bases: TGTGCCAGTAGTATGGTCCTCTCCTATAATTCACCCCTCCACTTT.

V is TRBV20-1 and J is TRBJ2-1; a possible D gene is TRBD1 (5 bases). Trimming removed 4 bases from V and 7 bases from J, with 5 bases in between. The CDR3 loop spans 10 amino acids. CDR1 and CDR2 (germline): DFQATT, SNEGSKA (reference sequence). DNA for the CDR3: TGCAGTGCTAACAGGAATGAGCAGTTCTTC. It translates to CSANRNEQFF.

This clonotype has ten or more counts. CDR3 sequence: CASSLLAGGSNEQFF. The CDR3 DNA is TGTGCCAGCAGTTTACTAGCGGGAGGGTCAAATGAGCAGTTCTTC. The V gene is TRBV6-2 or TRBV6-3, the J gene TRBJ2-1, with 13 bases identical to TRBD2. The germline V gene encodes CDR1 MNHEY and CDR2 SVGEGT. V trimming: 4 bases; J trimming: 7 bases; junction bases outside the gene matches: 4. This CDR3 has 15 amino acids.

This clonotype was seen ten or more times. The rearrangement links TRBV28 to TRBJ1-2; D perhaps matches TRBD1 (5 bases). There are 14 residues in the CDR3. Trimming removed 5 bases from V and 3 bases from J, with 13 bases in between. Germline CDR1 MDHEN, CDR2 SYDVKM. CDR3 amino acids: CASSGRPGDYGYTF. CDR3 in DNA: TGTGCCAGCAGTGGACGGCCGGGGGACTATGGCTACACCTTC.

At least ten counts were recorded for this clonotype. The CDR3: CASSPALPGKLFF. CDR3 bases: TGTGCCAGCTCACCAGCACTTCCAGGGAAACTGTTTTTT. The chain links TRBV18 to TRBJ1-4; D may be TRBD1 (5 bases). The V end was cut by 2 bases, the J end by 11 bases, with 12 bases between. The CDR3 has 13 amino acids. The germline V gene encodes CDR1 KGHSH and CDR2 LQKENI.

This clonotype was recorded at least ten times. V and J are TRBV12-3 or TRBV12-4 and TRBJ2-2; no definite D call. CDR3 length: 12 residues. V shed 7 bases and J shed 9 bases, with 12 bases lying between them. CDR3 in amino acids: CASTRAPRELFF. The CDR3 DNA sequence: TGTGCCAGCACCCGGGCCCCGAGGGAGCTGTTTTTT.

The sample holds many counts of this clonotype. The chain recombines TRBV20-1 with TRBJ2-1; 9 bases match TRBD2. V dropped 4 bases and J dropped 7; count of bases not matched to a gene: 11. The CDR3 length is 15 residues. Germline CDR1 and CDR2: DFQATT and SNEGSKA (reference sequence). The CDR3 sequence is CSAMGPSGNRNEQFF. CDR3 nucleotide sequence: TGCAGTGCTATGGGCCCTAGCGGGAACAGGAATGAGCAGTTCTTC.

This clonotype was recorded at least ten times. The J gene is TRBJ1-4, the V gene TRBV24-1; TRBD1 matches 11 bases. V shed 9 bases and J 7 bases; nucleotides not matched to a gene: 9. The germline CDR1 and CDR2 sequences are KGHDR and SFDVKD. CDR3 length: 15 residues. CDR3 nucleotide sequence: TGTGCCACCTCGAGAGGACAGGGGGCCGGTGAAAAACTGTTTTTT. Translating gives CATSRGQGAGEKLFF.

This clonotype was found many times. The chain couples TRBV20-1 to TRBJ2-4, with unresolved D. In germline, CDR1 is DFQATT, CDR2 SNEGSKA (reference sequence). The CDR3 spans 17 residues. V was cut by 1 base and J by 0 bases, with 16 bases left in between. The CDR3 loop is CSARAPSGEAAKNIQYF. The CDR3, as DNA: TGCAGTGCTAGAGCTCCCTCCGGTGAGGCAGCCAAAAACATTCAGTACTTC.

This clonotype was picked up a small number of times. The rearrangement uses TRBV6-5 and TRBJ1-1; no reliable D call. V gave up 0 bases and J gave up 6 bases, with 8 bases separating them. In germline, CDR1 is MNHEY, CDR2 SVGAGI. The CDR3 is 13 residues long. The CDR3 bases are TGTGCCAGCAGTTACTCGATTCCGGCTGAAGCTTTCTTT. It encodes CASSYSIPAEAFF.

This clonotype was found many times. This rearrangement joins TRBV9 to TRBJ1-2; 7 positions match TRBD1. CDR1 is SGDLS and CDR2 is YYNGEE in the germline V gene. The ends lost 6 bases at V and 4 bases at J; junction bases unmatched: 12. The CDR3 length is 15 residues. CDR3 sequence (DNA): TGTGCCAGCAACCAGAGCCCCGGGACAGCCTATGGCTACACCTTC. Translation gives CASNQSPGTAYGYTF.

This clonotype has at least ten counts. The CDR3 DNA reads TGCAGTGCAACCCGGACAGGGGGAGTCTACGAGCAGTACTTC. It is translated as CSATRTGGVYEQYF. The chain employs TRBV20-1 and TRBJ2-7, with 10 bases lining up with TRBD1. Germline lookup yields CDR1 DFQATT and CDR2 SNEGSKA (reference sequence). The CDR3 extends over 14 amino acids. The junction had 8 bases not matched to a gene; V was cut back by 6 bases and J by 3 bases.

This clonotype was observed many times. The CDR3 spells CSASGASPNQPQHF. For the CDR3, the DNA is TGCAGTGCTAGTGGGGCCAGTCCCAATCAGCCCCAGCATTTT. The gene calls are TRBV20-1 and TRBJ1-5; a possible D gene is TRBD1 (5 bases). The CDR3 consists of 14 residues. Germline V gene sequence: CDR1 DFQATT, CDR2 SNEGSKA (reference sequence). V was trimmed by 3 bases and J by 3 bases, leaving 12 bases between them.